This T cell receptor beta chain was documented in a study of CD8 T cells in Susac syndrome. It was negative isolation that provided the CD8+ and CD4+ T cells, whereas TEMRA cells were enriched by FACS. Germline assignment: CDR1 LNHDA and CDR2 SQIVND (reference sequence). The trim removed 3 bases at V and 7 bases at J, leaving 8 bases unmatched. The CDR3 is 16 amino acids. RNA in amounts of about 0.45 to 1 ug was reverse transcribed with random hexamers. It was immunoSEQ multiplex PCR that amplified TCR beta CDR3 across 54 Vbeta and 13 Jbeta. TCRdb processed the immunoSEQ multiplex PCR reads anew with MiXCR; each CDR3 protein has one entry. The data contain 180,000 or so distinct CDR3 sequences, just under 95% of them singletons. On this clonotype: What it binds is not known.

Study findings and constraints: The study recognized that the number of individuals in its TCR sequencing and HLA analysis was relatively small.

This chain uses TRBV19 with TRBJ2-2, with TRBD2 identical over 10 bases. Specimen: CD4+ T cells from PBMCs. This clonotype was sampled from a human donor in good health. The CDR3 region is CASSILAGALDGELFF. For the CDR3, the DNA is TGTGCCAGTAGTATTCTAGCGGGGGCGCTCGACGGGGAGCTGTTTTTT.